This TCR beta chain was recorded in a study of T-cell reconstitution after alpha-beta-depleted transplantation in children. The study's findings and limits: TCRbeta diversity was high at day 60 in some patients (a result of surviving recipient T cells and thymic progenitors). Expanded graft clones, several hundred of them, were reportedly the source of alpha-beta T cells about two months after transplant.

Using unique molecular identifiers, the investigators prepared the TCRbeta library. TCRdb itself ran the PCR reads through MiXCR, one entry per CDR3 protein. The sample has 440,000 or so distinct CDR3 sequences; about 45% are singletons. Germline CDR1 reads SGHRS; CDR2 reads YFSETQ. Trimming removed 3 bases at V and 8 bases at J, with 15 bases between. This CDR3 comprises 14 residues. In regard to this clonotype: What it recognizes is unknown.

Specimen: PBMCs, collected before TCRalphabeta/CD19-depleted stem cell transplant. This sequence originates from a girl between 2 and 10 years old with aplastic anemia, due to receive a stem cell transplant. The rearrangement uses TRBV5-1 and TRBJ2-1; D perhaps matches TRBD2 (5 bases). This CDR3 is CASSSRTAMDEQFF. The CDR3 DNA reads TGCGCCAGCAGCTCCCGGACTGCGATGGATGAGCAGTTCTTC.